Each of the 15 T cell receptor beta chains below was sequenced from the same sample in a study of cytomegalovirus exposure and HLA in healthy donors. Assay used: immunoSEQ multiplex PCR; TCRdb lists only in-frame clones, some missing. Of about 190,000 clones in the sample, about 82% were seen once. The sample was PBMCs. The receptors were sampled from a woman under 30 in good health and CMV-seronegative.

The genes are TRBV29-1 and TRBJ2-3, with D hard to call. Germline assignment: CDR1 SQVTM and CDR2 ANQGSEA. The CDR3 has 12 residues. Deletions cut 1 base from V and 2 bases from J, with 4 bases between. CDR3 DNA sequence: TGCAGCGTTGAAGTAGCCACAGATACGCAGTATTTT. It yields the protein CSVEVATDTQYF.

The chain is built from TRBV2 and TRBJ2-7; D unresolved. V was clipped by 6 bases and J by 1 base, with 13 bases between them. Germline V CDR1 and CDR2: SNHLY, FYNNEI. The CDR3 length is 14 residues. The CDR3 DNA sequence: TGTGCCAGCAGGGCAGAAGTTAAGTCCTACGAGCAGTACTTC. This translates into CASRAEVKSYEQYF.

The rearrangement joins TRBV13 to TRBJ2-1, with D perhaps TRBD1 (5 bases). Trimming took 4 bases from V and 4 from J, leaving 8 bases between them. Germline values: CDR1 PRHDT, CDR2 FYEKMQ (reference sequence). The CDR3 is made up of 13 amino acids. The DNA of the CDR3 is TGTGCCAGCAGCTCGACAGTATACAATGAGCAGTTCTTC. This gives the protein CASSSTVYNEQFF.

V usage is TRBV27 and J usage is TRBJ1-2, with TRBD1 as a possible D gene (6 bases). V was trimmed by 0 bases and J by 5 bases, leaving 16 bases between them. Germline V gives CDR1 MNHEY, CDR2 SMNVEV (reference sequence). The CDR3 runs to 16 residues. The CDR3 nucleotides read TGTGCCAGCAGTTTATCGCGCGGGGGCAGTGGGTATGGCTACACCTTC. It codes for CASSLSRGGSGYGYTF.

The V and J genes are TRBV5-6 and TRBJ2-5; D may be TRBD1 (6 bases). Germline CDR1 and CDR2: SGHDT and YYEEEE. This CDR3 is 15 amino acids long. Trimming removed 1 base from V and 3 bases from J, with 13 bases in between. CDR3 residues: CASSLWGHFKETQYF. The CDR3 coding sequence is TGTGCCAGCAGCTTGTGGGGACATTTTAAAGAGACCCAGTACTTC. The variable domain in full, with the rest retrieved from reference TRBV5-6 and TRBJ2-5, is DAGVTQSPTHLIKTRGQQVTLRCSPKSGHDTVSWYQQALGQGPQFIFQYYEEEERQRGNFPDRFSGHQFPNYSSELNVNALLLGDSALYLCASSLWGHFKETQYFGPGTRLLVL.

This clone was seen more than once but under ten times. The gene calls are TRBV19 and TRBJ2-3; D is ambiguous. The CDR3 extends over 11 amino acids. The V gene's germline CDR1 is LNHDA and CDR2 SQIVND (reference sequence). V lost 3 bases and J 6 bases, leaving 4 bases between the germline ends. Here the CDR3 reads CASSIGDTQYF. CDR3 bases: TGTGCCAGTAGTATCGGGGATACGCAGTATTTT.

On this clone: One end of the junction fails to match germline, which may point to a read error. The chain couples TRBV29-1 to TRBJ1-1; D possibly corresponds to TRBD1 (5 bases). The CDR3 sequence is 13 residues long. CDR1 and CDR2 (germline): SQVTM, ANQGSEA. CDR3 protein: CSVEGGGYTEVNF. The CDR3, as DNA: TGCAGCGTTGAAGGTGGGGGGTACACTGAAGTGAACTTT.

The genes are TRBV9 and TRBJ2-5; 7 bases map to TRBD1. The CDR3 extends over 17 amino acids. V was pared by 3 bases and J by 1 base, with 12 bases of the junction left unmatched. Germline V gives CDR1 SGDLS, CDR2 YYNGEE. The CDR3 spells CASSESRDRQSQETQYF. In DNA form, the CDR3 reads TGTGCCAGCAGCGAATCCCGGGACAGACAATCCCAAGAGACCCAGTACTTC.

This chain uses TRBV27 with TRBJ1-1; possibly TRBD1 for D (6 bases). Germline assignment: CDR1 MNHEY and CDR2 SMNVEV (reference sequence). The germline V and J ends were trimmed by 3 bases and 4 bases, with 12 bases remaining between them. The CDR3 is made up of 14 amino acids. For the CDR3, the DNA is TGTGCCAGCAGTTTGCAGGGGATAAGCACTGAAGCTTTCTTT. Amino acid sequence: CASSLQGISTEAFF.

The chain is built from TRBV5-1 and TRBJ1-3; D is ambiguous. V lost 3 bases, J lost 3 bases, and 13 bases lay in between. The CDR3 runs to 15 residues. The germline V gene encodes CDR1 SGHRS and CDR2 YFSETQ. The CDR3 loop reads CASSSEGRFGNTIYF. In DNA, the CDR3 is TGCGCCAGCAGCTCCGAGGGCAGATTTGGAAACACCATATATTTT. The entire variable domain, with the rest obtained from reference TRBV5-1 and TRBJ1-3, is as follows: KAGVTQTPRYLIKTRGQQVTLSCSPISGHRSVSWYQQTPGQGLQFLFEYFSETQRNKGNFPGRFSGRQFSNSRSEMNVSTLELGDSALYLCASSSEGRFGNTIYFGEGSWLTVV.

This chain's CDR3 is CASSLYPGHAYNEQFF. The CDR3, as DNA: TGTGCCAGCAGTTTATATCCGGGACACGCCTACAATGAGCAGTTCTTC. The chain couples TRBV27 to TRBJ2-1; D possibly corresponds to TRBD1 (6 bases). The V gene lost 1 base and the J gene lost 2 bases, with 12 bases spanning the gap. Germline CDR1 is MNHEY and CDR2 is SMNVEV (reference sequence). This CDR3 is 16 amino acids long.

The chain has TRBV6-1 and TRBJ2-6, with D possibly being TRBD1 (6 bases). This CDR3 is built from 14 residues. Germline values: CDR1 MNHNS, CDR2 SASEGT. V lost 7 bases to trimming and J lost 2 bases, with 9 bases between them. DNA for the CDR3: TGTGCCAGCACAGGGGCCACTGGGGCCAACGTCCTGACTTTC. Protein: CASTGATGANVLTF.

This chain joins TRBV7-9 and TRBJ1-5; 9 nucleotides match TRBD1. From germline, CDR1 is SEHNR and CDR2 FQNEAQ (reference sequence). The CDR3 totals 18 residues. After removal of 2 bases from V and 6 bases from J, the junction contained 14 bases not matched to a gene. The DNA for the CDR3 is TGTGCCAGCAGCTTATGGCACCCCGGGACAGGGAGTAGTCAGCCCCAGCATTTT. Translating gives CASSLWHPGTGSSQPQHF.

The V call is TRBV5-6, the J call TRBJ2-2; TRBD1 agrees at 8 bases. CDR1 is SGHDT and CDR2 is YYEEEE in the germline V gene. Trimming took 6 bases from V and 6 from J; bases not matched to a gene: 7. The CDR3 sequence is 14 residues long. The CDR3 sequence is CASIPQGVPGELFF. The CDR3 DNA sequence: TGTGCCAGCATTCCACAGGGGGTACCCGGGGAGCTGTTTTTT. Looking up the rest from reference TRBV5-6 and TRBJ2-2 gives the full variable domain: DAGVTQSPTHLIKTRGQQVTLRCSPKSGHDTVSWYQQALGQGPQFIFQYYEEEERQRGNFPDRFSGHQFPNYSSELNVNALLLGDSALYLCASIPQGVPGELFFGEGSRLTVL.

The sample holds a few counts of this clone. Other DNA variants within this sample encode the same CDR3. The chain combines TRBV6-4 with TRBJ2-6; possible D gene TRBD2, 6 bases. V shed 3 bases and J shed 0 bases, with 6 bases lying between them. CDR3 length: 15 residues. Germline CDR1 reads MRHNA; CDR2 reads SNTAGT. The CDR3 region is CASSEGGSGANVLTF. In nucleotides, the CDR3 is TGTGCCAGCAGTGAGGGGGGCTCTGGGGCCAACGTCCTGACTTTC.